Each of the 21 T cell receptor beta chains below was sequenced from the same sample in a study of tumor-infiltrating lymphocytes in primary liver carcinoma. Starting material for RNA and DNA co-extraction consisted of roughly 19-30 mg of unsorted bulk tissue. Researchers generated TCR beta cDNA from roughly 500 ng of total RNA, relying on a constant-region primer. Amplification in three nested multiplex PCR rounds with slightly modified ARM-PCR gave rise to TCR beta libraries. Rounds one and two of PCR, each of 10 cycles, were primed with TRBV1-TRBV30 forward primers and a C-beta reverse primer. MiXCR, applied by TCRdb to the multiplex PCR reads, yields one record per CDR3 protein. The table records about 50,000 distinct CDR3 sequences, about 77% of them present only once. The sample comprised liver tumor tissue from sampling region 5. Specified subset: tumor region T5, tumor centre. The receptors derive from a man aged 35 to 55 with primary liver carcinoma and hepatitis B virus infection.

V and J are TRBV6-1 and TRBJ2-7; TRBD1 matches 7 bases. Per the germline V gene, CDR1 is MNHNS and CDR2 is SASEGT. V lost 5 bases and J lost 2; bases outside the gene matches: 6. The CDR3 contains 14 residues. In DNA form, the CDR3 reads TGTGCCAGCAGTATCAGGACAGGACCCTACGAGCAGTACTTC. This codes for CASSIRTGPYEQYF.

A remark on this clonotype: A junction end diverges from the germline sequence, so it may reflect a read error. The chain recombines TRBV4-3 with TRBJ2-3, with 14 bases lining up with TRBD2. The CDR3 has 20 amino acids. CDR1 is LGHNA, CDR2 YSLEER, per germline. CDR3 region: CPSSQDFPSGTSGRADTQYF. The CDR3 nucleotides are TGTCCCAGCAGCCAAGATTTTCCCTCCGGGACTAGCGGGAGAGCAGATACGCAGTATTTT.

About this clonotype itself: Possible read error: a much larger clone is one base away. The V gene is TRBV19, the J gene TRBJ1-5, with no clear D. The CDR3 has 16 residues. Trimming removed 7 bases at V and 2 bases at J, with 18 bases between. Per the germline V gene, CDR1 is LNHDA and CDR2 is SQIVND (reference sequence). For the CDR3, the DNA is TGTGCCAGTAATATGGTGTGGGATTATGGCAATCAGCCCCAGCATTTT. Its translation: CASNMVWDYGNQPQHF.

In DNA, the CDR3 is TGCAGCGGCCGAGCTGGGGGCAATGAGCAGTTCTTC. As protein: CSGRAGGNEQFF. The V call is TRBV29-1, the J call TRBJ2-1; either TRBD1 or TRBD2 may supply D (5 bases each). The CDR3 extends over 12 amino acids. V dropped 7 bases and J dropped 6 bases, with 13 bases sitting between them. Germline V gene lookup returns CDR1 SQVTM and CDR2 ANQGSEA.

V and J are TRBV29-1 and TRBJ2-3; D unresolved. CDR3 length equals 16 residues. The germline V gene has CDR1 SQVTM and CDR2 ANQGSEA. V was pared by 6 bases and J by 0 bases, with 19 bases between. The CDR3 DNA is TGCAGCGTCCCTGGAGTGGGCGGACGTAGCACAGATACGCAGTATTTT. Translation: CSVPGVGGRSTDTQYF.

Comment on this clonotype: The CDR3 end shows no conserved phenylalanine or tryptophan, and so a read error is likely. The chain has TRBV11-2 and TRBJ2-5, with D uncertain. This CDR3 is 15 amino acids long. Germline assignment: CDR1 SGHAT and CDR2 FQNNGV. The chain's CDR3 is CTSSPVGLIPETQYL. The CDR3 DNA reads TGTACCAGCAGCCCCGTCGGGCTAATCCCAGAGACCCAGTACTTA.

Ten or more counts support this clonotype. The chain couples TRBV27 to TRBJ2-1; tentative D call: TRBD1 (6 bases). Trimming took 0 bases from V and 4 from J, leaving 10 bases between them. The CDR3 consists of 15 residues. From germline, CDR1 is MNHEY and CDR2 SMNVEV (reference sequence). CDR3 nucleotides: TGTGCCAGCAGTTTATCGAGGGACACTTACAATGAGCAGTTCTTC. It codes for CASSLSRDTYNEQFF.

Note on this clonotype: At one of its ends the junction is not consistent with the germline gene, which may arise from a read error. The chain carries TRBV6-2 or TRBV6-3 and TRBJ2-2; D remains ambiguous. The CDR3 spans 15 residues. CDR1 MNHEY and CDR2 SVGEGT come from the germline V gene. The CDR3 is CAGSYTRAAYGELFF. The CDR3 nucleotides are TGTGCCGGCAGCTACACCCGGGCCGCATACGGGGAGCTGTTTTTT.

V and J are TRBV6-6 and TRBJ2-1; 7 bases are shared with TRBD1. The CDR3 runs to 17 residues. Trimming at V came to 0 bases and at J to 9 bases, leaving 14 bases not matched to a gene. CDR1 and CDR2 (germline): MNHNY, SVGAGI (reference sequence). The CDR3 reads CASSYSVGQCIDIEQFF. CDR3 bases: TGTGCCAGCAGTTACTCGGTGGGACAGTGCATAGACATTGAGCAGTTCTTC.

As for this clonotype: One end of the junction is discordant with germline, which a read error may explain. This chain uses TRBV14 with TRBJ1-2; D call uncertain. CDR1 is SGHDN, CDR2 FVKESK, per germline. CDR3 length: 13 amino acids. CDR3 amino acids: CASNQASAGGSTF. The CDR3 nucleotides read TGTGCCAGCAACCAGGCGAGTGCGGGTGGCTCCACCTTC.

On this clonotype itself: The junction departs from germline at one end; a sequencing error may be responsible. The chain couples TRBV12-3 or TRBV12-4 to TRBJ1-1; D remains unclear. The CDR3 is 12 residues long. For the CDR3, the DNA is TGTGCCAGCAGTCCCCTCTGCACTGAAGCTATCTTT. It encodes CASSPLCTEAIF.

About this clonotype: The junction shows a germline mismatch at one end, possibly a read error. The chain carries TRBV6-5 and TRBJ1-6, with 8 nucleotides matching TRBD1. The V gene's germline CDR1 is MNHEY and CDR2 SVGAGI. The CDR3 covers 13 residues. CDR3 bases: TGTGTCAGCAGAGGACAGGGTTATTCACCCCACCACTTT. Its translation: CVSRGQGYSPHHF.

About this clonotype itself: Here the CDR3 omits its conserved ending phenylalanine or tryptophan, so a read error is the likely source. The chain has TRBV30 and TRBJ1-1; TRBD1 agrees at 7 bases. The CDR3 covers 13 residues. The germline V gene encodes CDR1 GTSNPN and CDR2 SVGIG (reference sequence). DNA for the CDR3: TGTGCCTCACAGGGGAATATGAACACTGAGGCTTTCATT. Its translation: CASQGNMNTEAFI.

Remarks on this clonotype: A read error may account for a junction end that differs from germline. The V and J genes are TRBV11-2 and TRBJ1-4, with a weak D call TRBD1 (6 bases). Germline assignment: CDR1 SGHAT and CDR2 FQNNGV. The CDR3 spans 15 residues. The CDR3 loop is CASSLDPTGIENLFF. The DNA for the CDR3 is TGTGCCAGCAGCTTAGACCCGACAGGAATTGAAAATCTGTTTTTT.

Relative to its sample, this clonotype is medium-sized (0.01 to 0.1%). V usage is TRBV12-3 or TRBV12-4 and J usage is TRBJ1-1; D is possibly TRBD1 (5 bases). V lost 4 bases, J lost 1 base, and 10 bases lay in between. The CDR3 contains 14 residues. CDR3 coding DNA: TGTGCCAGCAGTTCGGCAGACAGGAACACTGAAGCTTTCTTT. It encodes CASSSADRNTEAFF.

Concerning this clonotype itself: The CDR3 end shows no conserved phenylalanine or tryptophan, and so a read error is likely. It is unclear where the CDR3 begins or ends on the DNA, so no DNA is shown, and the CDR3 is as TCRdb lists it. This chain connects TRBV11-1 to TRBJ2-2. The germline V gene has CDR1 SGHAT and CDR2 FQDESV (reference sequence). The CDR3 contains 14 residues when both ends are counted. CDR3 in amino acids: CASSLWANTGELFL.

As regards this clonotype: As the CDR3 is not closed by the conserved phenylalanine or tryptophan, this likely results from a read error. The rearrangement uses TRBV29-1 and TRBJ2-5; 8 bases line up with TRBD1. Germline V lookup: CDR1 SQVTM, CDR2 ANQGSEA. The CDR3 has 13 amino acids. The CDR3 coding sequence is TGCGGCAGCCAGGGGGCGGATTCCAACACCCAGTACCTC. The encoded protein is CGSQGADSNTQYL.

The V call is TRBV6-5, the J call TRBJ2-6; possibly TRBD1 or TRBD2 for D (5 bases each). The germline V and J ends were trimmed by 6 bases and 12 bases, with 33 bases remaining between them. This CDR3 comprises 19 residues. Germline CDR1 reads MNHEY; CDR2 reads SVGAGI. The CDR3 DNA sequence: TGTGCCAGCAGCCGACCCTGCGCAGGGCCCTTATCTGGGACCAGCGTCCTGACTTTC. Its protein product is CASSRPCAGPLSGTSVLTF.

A single count supports this clonotype. The chain employs TRBV4-3 and TRBJ2-7; no reliable D call. Looked up from germline, CDR1 is LGHNA and CDR2 is YSLEER. The CDR3 has 15 amino acids. The ends were cut back, 3 bases at V and 3 bases at J, with 15 bases in the middle. The CDR3 nucleotides read TGCGCCAGCAGCCACGACCTGACATGCTTCTACGAGCAGTACTTC. The encoded protein is CASSHDLTCFYEQYF.

Notes on this clonotype: An end of the junction does not agree with germline; a read error may underlie this. This chain joins TRBV29-1 and TRBJ1-1; 9 positions match TRBD1. This CDR3 has 12 amino acids. Germline CDR1 and CDR2: SQVTM and ANQGSEA. For the CDR3, the DNA is TGTAGCGCCATCGGACAGGGGACTGATGCTTTCTTT. It specifies CSAIGQGTDAFF.

This clonotype was counted between two and nine times. The germline gene is not matched at one end of the junction; a read error may be the cause. V and J are TRBV4-2 and TRBJ2-3; 9 nucleotides agree with TRBD2. Germline V gives CDR1 LGHNA, CDR2 YNFKEQ. This CDR3 contains 19 residues. DNA for the CDR3: TGTGCCAGCAACCAAGGATTGCGGTTAGCGGGAGTTGGGACAGATACGCAGTATTTT. The encoded protein is CASNQGLRLAGVGTDTQYF.